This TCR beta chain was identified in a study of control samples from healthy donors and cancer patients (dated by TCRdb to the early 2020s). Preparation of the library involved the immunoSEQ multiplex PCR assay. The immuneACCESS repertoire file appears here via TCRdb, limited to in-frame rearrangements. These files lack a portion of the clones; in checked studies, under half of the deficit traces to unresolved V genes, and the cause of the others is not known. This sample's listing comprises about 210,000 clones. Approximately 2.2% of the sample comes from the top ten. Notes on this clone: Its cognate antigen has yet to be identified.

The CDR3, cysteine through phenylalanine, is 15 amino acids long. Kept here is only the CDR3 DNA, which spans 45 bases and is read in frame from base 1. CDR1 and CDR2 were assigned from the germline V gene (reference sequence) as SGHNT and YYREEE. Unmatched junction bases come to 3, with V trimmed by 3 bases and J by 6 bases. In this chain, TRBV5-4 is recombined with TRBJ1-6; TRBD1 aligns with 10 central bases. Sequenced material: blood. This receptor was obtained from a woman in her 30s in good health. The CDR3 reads CASSSGQGSNSPLHF. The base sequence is TGTGCCAGCAGCTCGGGACAGGGGAGTAATTCACCCCTCCACTTT.